These 22 T cell receptor beta chains came from one sample sequenced in a study of identical twins (dated by TCRdb to the mid-2010s). The library was produced with 5' RACE. Sequencing instrument: Illumina HiSeq 2000. TCRdb took the public reads, trimmed them with fastp at Q25, ran MiXCR for clone calling and kept in-frame beta chains. Each record represents a unique CDR3 protein, reported with the most common genes and DNA among its rows. The sample profile shows nearly 250,000 distinct CDR3 sequences; approximately 7% of them were found once. More than 3% of the sample is held by the ten biggest clonotypes. These sequences were also reported in another study, on yellow fever vaccine responses in identical twins.

The sample taken for sequencing was memory (CD45RO+) T cells sorted from blood. The cell subset or site label corresponds to: CD45RO+ enriched T cells. These receptors came from a woman aged 18-35 years in good health.

This clonotype was found many times. The chain couples TRBV12-5 to TRBJ1-5; D is unclear. Germline V gene data show CDR1 as LGHNT and CDR2 as FRNRAP. This CDR3 comprises 14 residues. V lost 5 bases, J lost 2 bases, and 10 bases lay in between. CDR3 in amino acids: CASGRGEGNQPQHF. As DNA, the CDR3 is TGTGCTAGTGGTCGCGGAGAAGGCAATCAGCCCCAGCATTTT.

The chain has TRBV4-2 and TRBJ2-2, with D perhaps matching TRBD1 or TRBD2 (6 bases each). CDR1 and CDR2 from the germline V gene are LGHNA and YNFKEQ. The V end lost 0 bases, the J end lost 6 bases, and 11 bases lay between the germline ends. The CDR3 runs 15 residues. CDR3 bases: TGTGCCAGCAGCCAAGATTTAGGGGGGCCCGGGGAGCTGTTTTTT. Residues: CASSQDLGGPGELFF.

This clonotype has more than one count but fewer than ten. The rearrangement joins TRBV5-1 to TRBJ2-5, with TRBD2 as a possible D gene (6 bases). The CDR3 runs 13 residues. Trimming removed 1 base at V and 3 bases at J, with 7 bases between. The germline CDR1 and CDR2 sequences are SGHRS and YFSETQ. The CDR3 protein is CASSLRLEETQYF. The CDR3 coding sequence is TGCGCCAGCAGCTTGCGACTAGAAGAGACCCAGTACTTC. Combining the CDR3 with reference TRBV5-1 and TRBJ2-5 gives the whole variable domain KAGVTQTPRYLIKTRGQQVTLSCSPISGHRSVSWYQQTPGQGLQFLFEYFSETQRNKGNFPGRFSGRQFSNSRSEMNVSTLELGDSALYLCASSLRLEETQYFGPGTRLLVL.

V gene TRBV19 combines with J gene TRBJ2-7, with D possibly matching TRBD2 (5 bases). The CDR3 runs to 14 residues. V shed 5 bases and J shed 3 bases, with 14 bases lying between them. Germline-derived CDR1 and CDR2 are LNHDA and SQIVND (reference sequence). The DNA for the CDR3 is TGTGCCAGTAGTTCCCGGAGGAGCGGCTACGAGCAGTACTTC. Translated: CASSSRRSGYEQYF.

This clonotype was detected only a few times. This chain connects TRBV7-7 to TRBJ2-5, with 11 bases lining up with TRBD2. Germline CDR1 SSHAT, CDR2 FNYEAQ (reference sequence). The J segment lost 3 bases and the V segment lost 4 bases, leaving 7 bases of the junction unmatched. CDR3 length: 16 amino acids. The CDR3 sequence: CASSSQPGLAEETQYF. The DNA for the CDR3 is TGTGCCAGCAGCTCTCAGCCGGGACTAGCGGAAGAGACCCAGTACTTC. The entire variable domain, with the rest obtained from reference TRBV7-7 and TRBJ2-5, is as follows: GAGVSQSPRYKVTKRGQDVTLRCDPISSHATLYWYQQALGQGPEFLTYFNYEAQPDKSGLPSDRFSAERPEGSISTLTIQRTEQRDSAMYRCASSSQPGLAEETQYFGPGTRLLVL.

This chain links TRBV27 with TRBJ2-7, with D uncertain. Germline loops: CDR1 MNHEY, CDR2 SMNVEV (reference sequence). The germline V and J ends were trimmed by 5 bases and 5 bases, with 16 bases remaining between them. CDR3 size: 14 residues. The CDR3 DNA is TGTGCCAGCAGTACCCCCAGTAAGCCTCACGAGCAGTACGTC. Its protein product is CASSTPSKPHEQYV.

This clonotype was found a few times. The chain links TRBV24-1 to TRBJ2-7; D not resolved. CDR1 is KGHDR, CDR2 SFDVKD, per germline. This CDR3 region has 12 residues. The V end was cut by 2 bases, the J end by 5 bases, with 6 bases between. The CDR3 sequence is CATSDCRDEQYV. The CDR3 DNA sequence: TGTGCCACCAGTGATTGTCGCGACGAGCAGTACGTC.

This clonotype showed up many times. The genes are TRBV12-3 or TRBV12-4 and TRBJ2-1; no clear D. V lost 6 bases to trimming and J lost 0 bases, with 9 bases between them. The length of the CDR3 is 14 residues. The CDR3 coding sequence is TGTGCCAGCAGCAAAGTAAGCTCCTACAATGAGCAGTTCTTC. This encodes CASSKVSSYNEQFF.

V gene TRBV20-1 combines with J gene TRBJ2-1; 8 bases fit TRBD2. J was trimmed by 0 bases and V by 0 bases; bases with no gene match: 1. Germline-derived CDR1 and CDR2 are DFQATT and SNEGSKA (reference sequence). The CDR3 has 15 residues. The DNA of the CDR3 is TGCAGTGCTAGAGATGGACTAGCCTCCTACAATGAGCAGTTCTTC. As protein: CSARDGLASYNEQFF.

Ten or more counts support this clonotype. This chain connects TRBV3-1 to TRBJ2-5; 8 bases match TRBD2. The CDR3 totals 18 residues. CDR1 LGHDT and CDR2 YNNKEL come from the germline V gene (reference sequence). V was pared by 1 base and J by 1 base, with 11 bases of the junction left unmatched. CDR3 DNA sequence: TGTGCCAGCAGCCAAGTTGATCCAGCGGGGGCTATCCAAGAGACCCAGTACTTC. Protein sequence: CASSQVDPAGAIQETQYF.

This clonotype has just a few counts. V is TRBV7-3 and J is TRBJ2-7; D is perhaps TRBD2 (6 bases). CDR1 is SGHTA and CDR2 is FQGTGA in the germline V gene. Trimming cost V 5 bases and J 3 bases, with 14 bases left between them. This CDR3 is built from 14 residues. CDR3 DNA sequence: TGTGCCAGCAGCCCCCAGGGAGGAGGCTACGAGCAGTACTTC. The encoded protein is CASSPQGGGYEQYF. Together with reference TRBV7-3 and TRBJ2-7, the CDR3 gives the full variable domain: GAGVSQTPSNKVTEKGKYVELRCDPISGHTALYWYRQSLGQGPEFLIYFQGTGAADDSGLPNDRFFAVRPEGSVSTLKIQRTERGDSAVYLCASSPQGGGYEQYFGPGTRLTVT.

This clonotype was detected ten times or more. The gene calls are TRBV10-3 and TRBJ1-2, with 9 positions matching TRBD1. V shed 7 bases, J shed 7 bases, and the junction held 10 bases outside the gene matches. The length of the CDR3 is 14 residues. Germline-derived CDR1 and CDR2 are ENHRY and SYGVKD. The CDR3 sequence: CAITDRGVVGGYTF. The CDR3 coding sequence is TGTGCCATCACGGACAGGGGTGTGGTTGGTGGCTACACCTTC.

This clonotype was detected ten times or more. The chain carries TRBV29-1 and TRBJ2-1; 8 bases align to TRBD2. Germline V gene lookup returns CDR1 SQVTM and CDR2 ANQGSEA. The CDR3 is made up of 14 amino acids. Losses at the gene ends were 6 bases for V and 3 bases for J; bases not matched to a gene: 7. DNA of the CDR3: TGCAGCGTCGCTGACGGGGGGGGCTACAATGAGCAGTTCTTC. It is translated as CSVADGGGYNEQFF.

This clonotype showed up many times. The J gene is TRBJ1-4, the V gene TRBV5-1; 7 bases map to TRBD1. The CDR3 has 18 residues. The V and J ends lost 0 bases and 0 bases, in that order; junction bases with no gene match: 8. The germline V gene encodes CDR1 SGHRS and CDR2 YFSETQ. The CDR3 coding sequence is TGCGCCAGCAGCTTGGGGACAGGAAGGCTTGCAACTAATGAAAAACTGTTTTTT. Residues: CASSLGTGRLATNEKLFF.

The genes are TRBV28 and TRBJ1-2; 8 nucleotides align to TRBD1. In germline, CDR1 is MDHEN, CDR2 SYDVKM. Trimming cost V 5 bases and J 4 bases; bases outside gene matches: 15. The CDR3 is made up of 17 amino acids. This chain's CDR3 is CASSRTGIFTDRYGYTF. CDR3 nucleotide sequence: TGTGCCAGCAGTAGGACAGGGATTTTTACAGATCGCTATGGCTACACCTTC.

This clonotype was seen a handful of times. The chain couples TRBV5-1 to TRBJ2-2, with D perhaps matching TRBD1 or TRBD2 (5 bases each). There are 15 residues in the CDR3. V was shortened by 6 bases and J by 1 base, with 13 bases between the two germline ends. Germline V CDR1 and CDR2: SGHRS, YFSETQ. The CDR3 reads CASNGAGLNTGELFF. The DNA for the CDR3 is TGCGCCAGCAACGGGGCAGGTTTGAACACCGGGGAGCTGTTTTTT.

This clonotype was observed at least ten times. The chain is built from TRBV5-1 and TRBJ2-7; D ambiguous. Trimming shortened V by 6 bases and J by 1 base, and 11 bases separated the two germline ends. The CDR3 is 13 amino acids. Germline V gene sequence: CDR1 SGHRS, CDR2 YFSETQ. CDR3 protein: CASNGIHSYEQYV. The CDR3 DNA reads as TGCGCCAGCAATGGGATACATTCCTACGAGCAGTACGTC.

This clonotype was found many times. The J gene is TRBJ1-3, the V gene TRBV15; D gene unclear. The CDR3 contains 15 residues. V gave up 0 bases and J gave up 3 bases, with 9 bases separating them. Germline-derived CDR1 and CDR2 are LNHNV and YYDKDF (reference sequence). CDR3 nucleotides: TGTGCCACCAGCAGAGATCGTTTGGTTGGAAACACCATATATTTT. It specifies CATSRDRLVGNTIYF. The full variable domain, completed using reference TRBV15 and TRBJ1-3, is DAMVIQNPRYQVTQFGKPVTLSCSQTLNHNVMYWYQQKSSQAPKLLFHYYDKDFNNEADTPDNFQSRRPNTSFCFLDIRSPGLGDTAMYLCATSRDRLVGNTIYFGEGSWLTVV.

This clonotype was picked up a small number of times. V and J are TRBV25-1 and TRBJ2-1; 9 positions agree with TRBD2. V was clipped by 4 bases and J by 0 bases; unmatched bases: 7. Germline lookup yields CDR1 MGHDK and CDR2 SYGVNS. This CDR3 has 17 amino acids. CDR3 DNA: TGTGCCAGCAGTGGAGTTCTAGCGGGAAGCTCCTACAATGAGCAGTTCTTC. Protein product: CASSGVLAGSSYNEQFF.

This clonotype was seen at least ten times. This chain uses TRBV5-1 with TRBJ2-5; no clear D gene. The CDR3 length is 13 residues. Between the trimmed V and J ends, which lost 4 bases and 4 bases, there was a span of 11 bases. The germline V gene encodes CDR1 SGHRS and CDR2 YFSETQ. The CDR3 region has the DNA TGCGCCAGCAGCCTAGACACGGTAGAGACCCAGTACTTC. Protein product: CASSLDTVETQYF.

This chain links TRBV12-3 or TRBV12-4 with TRBJ2-5; D is perhaps TRBD2 (5 bases). CDR3 length equals 12 residues. The germline V and J ends were trimmed by 5 bases and 7 bases, with 11 bases remaining between them. The chain's CDR3 is CASSMGVGTQYF. CDR3 in DNA: TGTGCCAGCAGTATGGGAGTCGGGACCCAGTACTTC.

The rearrangement uses TRBV20-1 and TRBJ2-2; D remains unclear. CDR1 is DFQATT, CDR2 SNEGSKA, per germline (reference sequence). CDR3 length: 13 residues. V was cut by 3 bases and J by 5 bases, with 10 bases left in between. The CDR3 reads CSASHLDTGELFF. The CDR3 nucleotides read TGCAGTGCTAGCCATCTAGATACCGGGGAGCTGTTTTTT.